A single sample gave rise to the 14 T cell receptor beta chains below, sequenced in a study of response to subunit inactivated influenza vaccine. From the RT-PCR reads, TCRdb called clonotypes with MiXCR, one entry per CDR3 protein. Of some 640,000 distinct CDR3 sequences listed, 14% are singletons. The sequencing used PBMCs from blood, collected 14 to 15 days before vaccination. The receptors originated from a man in his fifties who received an inactivated influenza vaccine.

This clonotype came up a few times. V is TRBV20-1 and J is TRBJ2-1, with 14 bases that match TRBD2. Germline V CDR1 and CDR2: DFQATT, SNEGSKA (reference sequence). This CDR3 is built from 16 residues. Germline trimming cut 5 bases from V and 4 bases from J; bases unmatched to any gene: 7. DNA of the CDR3: TGCAGTGCTCCCGGGACTAGCGGGAGTTTATACAATGAGCAGTTCTTC. Encoded protein: CSAPGTSGSLYNEQFF.

In this sample, this clonotype turned up many times. The V gene is TRBV7-2, the J gene TRBJ2-3; 7 bases fit TRBD2. Per germline, CDR1 SGHTA and CDR2 FQGNSA. The CDR3 is 15 residues long. V dropped 4 bases and J dropped 4; count of bases not matched to a gene: 8. CDR3 bases: TGTGCCAGCAGCTCTTGGGGGGGGTCGGCAGATACGCAGTATTTT. Its protein product is CASSSWGGSADTQYF.

This clonotype was recorded a few times. The V and J genes are TRBV5-1 and TRBJ1-1; 8 positions match TRBD1. The V gene's germline CDR1 is SGHRS and CDR2 YFSETQ. CDR3 length equals 19 residues. Trimming took 2 bases from V and 8 from J; bases not matched to a gene: 23. This CDR3 reads CASSFEPGGRTRDHKEAFF. The DNA for the CDR3 is TGCGCCAGCAGCTTCGAACCAGGGGGCCGGACACGAGACCACAAAGAAGCTTTCTTT.

This clonotype was counted at least ten times. The chain links TRBV5-1 to TRBJ2-3; D is ambiguous. Germline loops: CDR1 SGHRS, CDR2 YFSETQ. V shed 2 bases and J shed 4 bases, with 8 bases lying between them. The length of the CDR3 is 13 residues. CDR3 sequence reads: CASSFTGADTQYF. The DNA for the CDR3 is TGCGCCAGCAGCTTTACCGGAGCAGATACGCAGTATTTT.

The table lists this clonotype with many counts. The J gene is TRBJ2-5, the V gene TRBV7-2; possibly TRBD2 for D (6 bases). CDR1 is SGHTA and CDR2 is FQGNSA in the germline V gene. V was clipped by 3 bases and J by 3 bases, with 8 bases between them. The CDR3 spans 13 residues. The CDR3, as DNA: TGTGCCAGCAGCTTCGGGGGAAAAGAGACCCAGTACTTC. Amino acid sequence: CASSFGGKETQYF.

The chain has TRBV7-2 and TRBJ2-4; a weak D match, TRBD2 (6 bases). CDR3 size: 14 residues. Germline V gives CDR1 SGHTA, CDR2 FQGNSA. V gave up 5 bases and J gave up 3 bases, with 11 bases separating them. The CDR3 coding sequence is TGTGCCAGCAGCACGGGAGTGGGCAAAAACATTCAGTACTTC. The encoded protein is CASSTGVGKNIQYF.

This rearrangement joins TRBV11-2 to TRBJ2-1; tentative D call: TRBD2 (5 bases). Germline V gene sequence: CDR1 SGHAT, CDR2 FQNNGV. Trimming shortened V by 0 bases and J by 0 bases, and 12 bases separated the two germline ends. This CDR3 contains 17 residues. The CDR3 nucleotides read TGTGCCAGCAGCTTAGAGAGGGCGGGCCTCTCCTACAATGAGCAGTTCTTC. The encoded protein is CASSLERAGLSYNEQFF.

The chain is built from TRBV3-1 and TRBJ2-5; D unresolved. V shed 0 bases and J shed 6 bases, with 11 bases lying between them. The germline V gene has CDR1 LGHDT and CDR2 YNNKEL (reference sequence). The CDR3 covers 14 residues. The CDR3 loop is CASSQDPRTKTQYF. CDR3 nucleotides: TGTGCCAGCAGCCAAGACCCTAGGACGAAGACCCAGTACTTC.

V gene TRBV12-3 or TRBV12-4 combines with J gene TRBJ1-1; a weak D match, TRBD1 (6 bases). V was clipped by 6 bases and J by 7 bases, with 12 bases between them. The CDR3 length is 12 residues. CDR3 loop: CASSLRQVEAFF. As DNA, the CDR3 is TGTGCCAGCAGCCTACGACAGGTTGAAGCTTTCTTT.

The V gene is TRBV12-3 or TRBV12-4, the J gene TRBJ2-7, with D perhaps TRBD1 (8 bases). The length of the CDR3 is 18 residues. V was shortened by 6 bases and J by 2 bases, with 26 bases between the two germline ends. This CDR3 reads CASSPRGVQGAKAYEQYF. CDR3 nucleotides: TGTGCCAGCAGCCCCCGGGGGGTGCAGGGGGCTAAAGCCTACGAGCAGTACTTC.

This clonotype has a handful of counts. CDR3 loop: CATSDPGTENTGELFF. In DNA form, the CDR3 reads TGTGCCACCAGTGACCCCGGGACAGAGAACACCGGGGAGCTGTTTTTT. The rearrangement joins TRBV24-1 to TRBJ2-2; 7 bases are shared with TRBD1. V shed 4 bases and J 1 base; nucleotides not matched to a gene: 5. This CDR3 contains 16 residues. Germline lookup yields CDR1 KGHDR and CDR2 SFDVKD.

This clonotype came up a few times. V usage is TRBV6-1 and J usage is TRBJ2-3; D may be TRBD2 (6 bases). The V end was cut by 6 bases, the J end by 0 bases, with 13 bases between. CDR3 length: 15 amino acids. The germline gives CDR1 MNHNS, CDR2 SASEGT. The chain's CDR3 is CASSPKRASTDTQYF. The DNA of the CDR3 is TGTGCCAGCAGCCCTAAGCGGGCTAGCACAGATACGCAGTATTTT.

This rearrangement joins TRBV3-1 to TRBJ2-7; 7 bases align to TRBD1. With V trimmed by 8 bases and J by 1 base, 11 bases remained unmatched. Germline CDR1 LGHDT, CDR2 YNNKEL (reference sequence). There are 15 residues in the CDR3. The CDR3: CASRPRQGLSYEQYF. DNA of the CDR3: TGTGCCAGCCGGCCGAGACAGGGTTTATCCTACGAGCAGTACTTC.

V usage is TRBV7-2 and J usage is TRBJ1-4, with D unclear. Germline-derived CDR1 and CDR2 are SGHTA and FQGNSA. V was trimmed by 3 bases and J by 3 bases, leaving 11 bases between them. The CDR3 is 15 residues long. The CDR3 region has the DNA TGTGCCAGCAGCTTCCTTTCCGGCGCTAATGAAAAACTGTTTTTT. This translates into CASSFLSGANEKLFF.